The entry that follows covers one T cell receptor beta chain sequence. The antigen is unknown. The data derive from a study of T cell repertoires in cytomegalovirus infection. For the study at large: Indications came from public TCR beta signatures; they pointed to CMV infection and to a matching HLA type. The study's findings and limits: What dominated the ex vivo response were HLA-C-restricted CMV-specific TCR beta clonotypes.

Germline lookup yields CDR1 SQVTM and CDR2 ANQGSEA. V lost 0 bases to trimming and J lost 10 bases, with 10 bases between them. The CDR3 covers 12 residues. Each CDR3 protein is one row after TCRdb ran MiXCR on the reads. This sample has hundreds of thousands of distinct CDR3 sequences; about two fifths occur once, and the top ten carry roughly two fifths. Specimen: cultured PBMCs, collected from culture after CMV antigen stimulation. The TCR was taken from a human donor in good health (CMV status not recorded). Some clones in this sample may be carry-over from other donors' samples. The rearrangement uses TRBV29-1 and TRBJ2-1; D remains unclear. As DNA, the CDR3 is TGCAGCGTTGAAGATACAGTTGGGGAGCAGTTCTTC. Protein product: CSVEDTVGEQFF.